This T cell receptor (beta chain) is from a study of T cells expressing NK-cell markers. Study overall: Researchers got TCR beta repertoires out of sorted CD3+CD56+NKG2C+, CD3+CD56+NKG2C- and CD3+CD56-NKG2C+ T cells. Of eight sequenced donors, seven were HCMV-seropositive and one HCMV-seronegative. Overall study results and limits: Top CD8+ clonotypes included the dominant CD3+CD56+NKG2C+ clonotypes in 5 or 6 donors.

In the case of this clonotype: What it binds is unknown.

Germline V gene data show CDR1 as SGHRS and CDR2 as YFSETQ. This CDR3 contains 20 residues. With UMIs, 5'RACE template switching was used to make TCR beta cDNA. From its re-call of the 5' RACE reads, TCRdb lists each CDR3 protein once, without DNA. Found here are hundreds of thousands of distinct CDR3 sequences; the top ten clones hold around 4.9%. The sample comprised blood T cells: a sorted CD56 or NKG2C T cell subset, CD4+ or CD8+ T cells, or bulk PBMC T cells (not recorded which). The chain uses TRBV5-1 and TRBJ2-1; checking the TCRdb D call of TRBD1 is not possible without DNA. The source of this sequence is a man aged 18 to 69 in good health. CDR3 amino acids: CASSLARERSGGLSYNEQFF.